The 22 T cell receptor beta chains below all came from one sample that was sequenced in a study of post-analysis software for immune sequencing data. cDNA libraries for TCR beta contained unique molecular identifiers. MiXCR, applied by TCRdb to the PCR reads, yields one record per CDR3 protein. Of a few hundred thousand distinct CDR3 sequences in the sample, roughly 46% were seen once. Study-level results: Five or six TRBV segments were more frequent in patients than controls; TRBV5-6, TRBV5-1 and TRBV20-1 belonged to this group.

Which antigens these TCRs recognize remains unknown. Sequences were obtained from blood. These receptors were taken from a girl aged 5 to 17 with multiple sclerosis.

V and J are TRBV6-5 and TRBJ2-5; 9 bases line up with TRBD2. The CDR3 extends over 15 amino acids. Germline V gives CDR1 MNHEY, CDR2 SVGAGI. V lost 4 bases to trimming and J lost 5 bases; unmatched junction nucleotides: 8. This chain's CDR3 is CASSFLAGVVETQYF. The CDR3 DNA reads as TGTGCCAGCAGTTTTTTAGCGGGAGTGGTCGAGACCCAGTACTTC.

The V call is TRBV6-1, the J call TRBJ2-3; perhaps TRBD1 as D (6 bases). V was shortened by 5 bases and J by 5 bases, with 17 bases between the two germline ends. Germline V gives CDR1 MNHNS, CDR2 SASEGT. The CDR3 runs to 15 residues. The CDR3 loop is CASSLHGQFRDTQYF. The DNA of the CDR3 is TGTGCCAGCAGTTTACATGGACAGTTCCGAGATACGCAGTATTTT.

In its sample, this clonotype was seen many times. The DNA for the CDR3 is TGTGCCAGCAGTTTGGCGGGCACTGAAGCTTTCTTT. Residues: CASSLAGTEAFF. This chain joins TRBV7-9 and TRBJ1-1, with no clear D. V lost 6 bases, J lost 4 bases, and 9 bases lay in between. This CDR3 contains 12 residues. Germline V CDR1 and CDR2: SEHNR, FQNEAQ (reference sequence). The full variable domain, its missing parts supplied by reference TRBV7-9 and TRBJ1-1, is DTGVSQNPRHKITKRGQNVTFRCDPISEHNRLYWYRQTLGQGPEFLTYFQNEAQLEKSRLLSDRFSAERPKGSFSTLEIQRTEQGDSAMYLCASSLAGTEAFFGQGTRLTVV.

The table lists this clonotype with a few counts. V gene TRBV4-1 combines with J gene TRBJ2-7; tentatively, D is TRBD1 (6 bases). The CDR3 loop spans 15 amino acids. Germline V lookup: CDR1 MGHRA, CDR2 YSYEKL. Trimming shortened V by 4 bases and J by 6 bases, and 19 bases separated the two germline ends. The CDR3, as DNA: TGCGCCAGCAGCCCCAGTGGGGGCCGGACTGGCGAGCAGTACTTC. It specifies CASSPSGGRTGEQYF.

This clonotype occurred once. V and J are TRBV12-3 or TRBV12-4 and TRBJ1-6, with TRBD1 identical over 9 bases. V dropped 6 bases and J dropped 7; count of bases not matched to a gene: 10. There are 16 residues in the CDR3. In DNA, the CDR3 is TGTGCCAGCAGCCCTCCCACGGGACAGGGAAATTCACCCCTCCACTTT. This gives the protein CASSPPTGQGNSPLHF.

V and J are TRBV7-2 and TRBJ2-3; 8 bases fit TRBD2. The CDR3 consists of 15 residues. Looked up from germline, CDR1 is SGHTA and CDR2 is FQGNSA. Germline trimming cut 1 base from V and 9 bases from J; bases unmatched to any gene: 9. The DNA of the CDR3 is TGTGCCAGCAGCTTAGGATATCGTCGGGAGGGAACGCAGTATTTT. Amino acid sequence: CASSLGYRREGTQYF.

There are a few counts of this clonotype. The J gene is TRBJ2-5, the V gene TRBV5-1; D may be TRBD2 (6 bases). The DNA end is more similar to TRBJ2-7, so the J call may be wrong. CDR1 SGHRS and CDR2 YFSETQ come from the germline V gene. This CDR3 is built from 14 residues. CDR3 sequence reads: CASSLGLVVHEQYF. DNA of the CDR3: TGCGCCAGCAGCTTGGGACTAGTAGTCCACGAGCAGTACTTC.

The chain joins TRBV7-8 to TRBJ2-7; D tentatively fits TRBD1 or TRBD2 (6 bases each). The V gene lost 2 bases and the J gene lost 2 bases, with 13 bases spanning the gap. CDR1 is SGHVS, CDR2 FQNEAQ, per germline. The CDR3 runs 15 residues. The CDR3 coding sequence is TGTGCCAGCAGCTTATATGGGGGGCGGGCCTACGAGCAGTACTTC. This gives the protein CASSLYGGRAYEQYF.

This clonotype was detected ten times or more. The chain combines TRBV9 with TRBJ2-5; D is unresolved. V was shortened by 0 bases and J by 4 bases, with 4 bases between the two germline ends. CDR1 and CDR2 (germline): SGDLS, YYNGEE. The CDR3 length is 12 residues. Here the CDR3 DNA reads TGTGCCAGCAGCGTAGGGGGAGAGACCCAGTACTTC. Residues: CASSVGGETQYF.

The chain combines TRBV15 with TRBJ2-1; D is unresolved. Germline lookup yields CDR1 LNHNV and CDR2 YYDKDF (reference sequence). This CDR3 contains 17 residues. V gave up 0 bases and J gave up 2 bases, with 14 bases separating them. CDR3 amino acids: CATSRESLRPAYNEQFF. The CDR3 region has the DNA TGTGCCACCAGCAGAGAGTCTCTGCGTCCCGCCTACAATGAGCAGTTCTTC.

This sequence joins TRBV27 and TRBJ2-7; no firm D call. Germline assignment: CDR1 MNHEY and CDR2 SMNVEV (reference sequence). The CDR3 is made up of 18 amino acids. V dropped 0 bases and J dropped 4 bases, with 22 bases sitting between them. CDR3 protein: CASSLSSTPRHWIYEQYF. As DNA, the CDR3 is TGTGCCAGCAGTTTATCGAGCACACCGAGACATTGGATTTACGAGCAGTACTTC.

V usage is TRBV6-1 and J usage is TRBJ2-1; 7 nucleotides line up with TRBD1. This CDR3 has 14 residues. Per germline, CDR1 MNHNS and CDR2 SASEGT. V lost 6 bases and J lost 9; bases outside the gene matches: 11. The CDR3 sequence: CASREMTGSSEQFF. The CDR3 region has the DNA TGTGCCAGCAGGGAAATGACAGGGTCCTCTGAGCAGTTCTTC.

This clonotype came up once. This rearrangement joins TRBV6-5 to TRBJ2-7; D might be TRBD1 (6 bases). This CDR3 region has 15 residues. Germline assignment: CDR1 MNHEY and CDR2 SVGAGI. V dropped 6 bases and J dropped 2 bases, with 17 bases sitting between them. The CDR3 DNA is TGTGCCAGCAGGGAAGCCGGGACATCGACCTACGAGCAGTACTTC. Translating it yields CASREAGTSTYEQYF.

The chain combines TRBV4-3 with TRBJ2-1, with 8 bases matching TRBD2. This CDR3 has 16 amino acids. In germline, CDR1 is LGHNA, CDR2 YSLEER. Unmatched junction bases numbered 7, after V lost 0 bases and J lost 6 bases. The CDR3, as DNA: TGCGCCAGCAGCCAAGATTCGGGAGGGCCTTCCAATGAGCAGTTCTTC. This sequence encodes CASSQDSGGPSNEQFF.

The J gene is TRBJ1-1, the V gene TRBV12-3 or TRBV12-4; 7 positions agree with TRBD1. This CDR3 contains 14 residues. V trimming: 3 bases; J trimming: 0 bases; junction bases outside the gene matches: 1. This CDR3 is CASSFDRVNTEAFF. The CDR3 DNA reads as TGTGCCAGCAGTTTCGACAGGGTGAACACTGAAGCTTTCTTT.

This clonotype was seen only a few times. V is TRBV20-1 and J is TRBJ1-1, with D perhaps matching TRBD1 (6 bases). The CDR3 runs 14 residues. V dropped 4 bases and J dropped 4 bases, with 16 bases sitting between them. Germline values: CDR1 DFQATT, CDR2 SNEGSKA (reference sequence). The CDR3 region is CSAKRGGPVTEAFF. The CDR3 DNA sequence: TGCAGTGCTAAACGGGGGGGGCCGGTCACTGAAGCTTTCTTT.

This clonotype was counted once. The J gene is TRBJ2-4, the V gene TRBV10-3, with 8 bases identical to TRBD1. Germline-derived CDR1 and CDR2 are ENHRY and SYGVKD. This CDR3 region has 13 residues. V was clipped by 6 bases and J by 13 bases; unmatched bases: 11. The CDR3 sequence is CAISEPTGDEQYF. As DNA, the CDR3 is TGTGCCATCAGCGAACCGACAGGGGATGAGCAGTACTTC.

The chain recombines TRBV18 with TRBJ2-7, with 7 nucleotides matching TRBD1. This CDR3 contains 17 residues. With 4 bases clipped from V and 6 bases from J, the junction kept 18 bases outside the gene matches. Germline V gives CDR1 KGHSH, CDR2 LQKENI. The CDR3 is CASSQGPVTGNLAEQYF. The CDR3 DNA reads as TGTGCCAGCTCACAGGGTCCGGTGACAGGGAATCTAGCCGAGCAGTACTTC.

J is TRBJ2-7 and V is TRBV29-1; 9 nucleotides line up with TRBD1. This CDR3 spans 13 amino acids. The junction had 9 bases not matched to a gene; V was cut back by 6 bases and J by 6 bases. Germline loops: CDR1 SQVTM, CDR2 ANQGSEA. CDR3 bases: TGCAGCGTCACCCGGGACAGGGAGGGCGAGCAGTACTTC. It is translated as CSVTRDREGEQYF.

The CDR3 DNA is TGCGCCAGCAGCTTGGACGGGGTCCAGAATCAGCCCCAGCATTTT. Translated: CASSLDGVQNQPQHF. This chain joins TRBV5-1 and TRBJ1-5; D remains unclear. Trimming shortened V by 0 bases and J by 4 bases, and 11 bases separated the two germline ends. The CDR3 is made up of 15 amino acids. The V gene's germline CDR1 is SGHRS and CDR2 YFSETQ.

J is TRBJ2-1 and V is TRBV3-1, with TRBD2 matching 7 bases. The germline CDR1 and CDR2 sequences are LGHDT and YNNKEL (reference sequence). The CDR3 loop spans 15 amino acids. Trimming cost V 4 bases and J 6 bases; bases outside gene matches: 9. CDR3 loop: CASSPRTRGSNEQFF. Written as DNA, the CDR3 is TGTGCCAGCAGCCCCCGGACTAGGGGCAGCAATGAGCAGTTCTTC.

The chain carries TRBV29-1 and TRBJ2-1, with D perhaps matching TRBD2 (6 bases). The germline V gene encodes CDR1 SQVTM and CDR2 ANQGSEA. This CDR3 contains 12 residues. Trimming stripped 5 bases from V and 4 bases from J, with 9 bases between. In DNA form, the CDR3 reads TGCAGCGTTCCGGGACTTTACAATGAGCAGTTCTTC. Translating gives CSVPGLYNEQFF.